This T cell receptor (beta chain) was captured in a study of CD8 T cells in ankylosing spondylitis. TCRdb re-called the 5' RACE reads with MiXCR, one entry per CDR3 protein. The sample lists some 240,000 distinct CDR3 sequences, 15% to 20% occurring once. Losses at the gene ends were 2 bases for V and 3 bases for J; bases not matched to a gene: 6. Germline CDR1 MNHEY, CDR2 SVGAGI. The CDR3 spans 17 residues. The chain combines TRBV6-5 with TRBJ2-2; 10 positions match TRBD2. Sample: blood, either unsorted or a sorted T cell fraction (not recorded which). The clonotype comes from a male donor with ankylosing spondylitis or in good health (not recorded which). CDR3 DNA sequence: TGTGCCAGCAGTTACGTTCTAGCGGGAGATTACACCGGGGAGCTGTTTTTT. Translated: CASSYVLAGDYTGELFF.